This is a list of T cell receptor beta chains from one sample in a study of radiotherapy plus CTLA-4 blockade in lung cancer. Only in-frame clones appear in the TCRdb table, and some are missing; sequencing was by immunoSEQ multiplex PCR. The table lists 60,000 to 70,000 clones, roughly 78% of them singletons. The specimen was peripheral blood, collected from a patient treated with radiotherapy plus ipilimumab. Every receptor here comes from a human donor with non-small cell lung cancer who had a complete response to radiotherapy plus ipilimumab. The CDR3 runs from the conserved cysteine through the conserved F or W. The D gene is left open where the match is weak. Clone sizes are given selectively: once, few, many, or a class where the clone is expanded.

TRBV6-6,NA,NA,TRBJ1-5,TGTGCCAGCAGTTACATCGGGGGGAATCAGCCCCAGCATTTT,CASSYIGGNQPQHF
TRBV2,NA,NA,TRBJ2-1,TGTGCCAGCAAACAGGACTACAATGAGCAGTTCTTC,CASKQDYNEQFF
TRBV7-7,TRBD2,NA,TRBJ2-1,TGTGCTAGCAGCTTAGTCGGGGGGTCGAACAATGAGCAGTTCTTC,CASSLVGGSNNEQFF
TRBV30,NA,NA,TRBJ1-2,TGTGCCTGGAGCCGCCCCCACAGGGCTAACTATGGCTACACCTTC,CAWSRPHRANYGYTF
TRBV7-2,TRBD2,NA,TRBJ2-5,TGTGCCAGCAGCTTGGGAGGGGCCTCCGGGCGGACCCAGTACTTC,CASSLGGASGRTQYF
TRBV5-6,NA,NA,TRBJ2-5,TGTGCCAGCAGCTTCATCCTTTTACAGGGTGGGACCCAGTACTTC,CASSFILLQGGTQYF
TRBV7-2,TRBD2,once,TRBJ2-3,TGTGCCAGCAGCCTCATAGCGGGGGGGCGGGCAGATACGCAGTATTTT,CASSLIAGGRADTQYF
TRBV5-4,TRBD2,NA,TRBJ2-3,TGTGCCAGCAGCTTTCCGGGACTAGCGGGAGGAGATACGCAGTATTTT,CASSFPGLAGGDTQYF
TRBV5-6,NA,NA,TRBJ1-2,TGTGCCAGCAGCTTACAGGAAACCTATGGCTACACCTTC,CASSLQETYGYTF
TRBV2,TRBD1,NA,TRBJ2-2,TGTGCCAGCAGTGTTCAGAGACAGGGGCGCACCGGGGAGCTGTTTTTT,CASSVQRQGRTGELFF
TRBV5-8,TRBD1,few,TRBJ1-5,TGTGCCAGCAGCCCCCGGACAGGGCTTTCGGGTCAGCCCCAGCATTTT,CASSPRTGLSGQPQHF
TRBV6-1,NA,NA,TRBJ1-5,TGTGCCAGCAGTGAACGGAGTCCATATAGCAATCAGCCCCAGCATTTT,CASSERSPYSNQPQHF
TRBV11-3,TRBD1,NA,TRBJ2-5,TGTGCCAGCAGCTCCCGGGACAGGGCGGAGACCCAGTACTTC,CASSSRDRAETQYF
TRBV18,NA,NA,TRBJ1-2,TGTGCCAGCTCACCGGGTTCCTACGTTTCGACGAACTATGGCTACACCTTC,CASSPGSYVSTNYGYTF
TRBV18,NA,NA,TRBJ1-6,TGTGCCAGCTCACCAAAACAGCCCCCTAATTCACCCCTCCACTTT,CASSPKQPPNSPLHF
TRBV18,NA,NA,TRBJ2-3,TGTGCCAGCTCACCGGGTTTCCCAGATACGCAGTATTTT,CASSPGFPDTQYF
TRBV2,NA,NA,TRBJ1-5,TGTGCCAGCACTTCCCAGGGAGGGGCCAATCAGCCCCAGCATTTT,CASTSQGGANQPQHF
TRBV11-2,TRBD2,few,TRBJ2-5,TGTGCCAGCAGCTGGACTAGCGGGGGTGTCCAAGAGACCCAGTACTTC,CASSWTSGGVQETQYF
TRBV2,NA,NA,TRBJ1-5,TGTGCCAGCAGCGTAGACAGTGTATGGCAGCCCCAGCATTTT,CASSVDSVWQPQHF
TRBV9,NA,NA,TRBJ2-5,TGTGCCAGCAGCGCCGACGGGGGGCGGCAAGAGACCCAGTACTTC,CASSADGGRQETQYF
TRBV5-8,NA,NA,TRBJ2-6,TGTGCCAGCACCATACAGGGGAGGTTAAGGGCCAACGTCCTGACTTTC,CASTIQGRLRANVLTF
TRBV6-5,NA,NA,TRBJ1-1,TGTGCCAGCAGCAGACAGGAGAACACTGAAGCTTTCTTT,CASSRQENTEAFF
TRBV28,NA,NA,TRBJ1-4,TGTGCCAGCAGCTCCGGGACGCCGGATGAAAAACTGTTTTTT,CASSSGTPDEKLFF
TRBV25-1,NA,NA,TRBJ1-5,TGTGCCAGCCCTGAAGTAGAGCCTCAGCCCCAGCATTTT,CASPEVEPQPQHF
TRBV7-2,NA,NA,TRBJ1-1,TGTGCCAGCAGCTTAAGGGTGGAGAACACTGAAGCTTTCTTT,CASSLRVENTEAFF
TRBV7-2,NA,NA,TRBJ1-2,TGTGCCAGCAGCTCCTTCCAAAACAGGGCGAACTATGGCTACACCTTC,CASSSFQNRANYGYTF
TRBV4-3,TRBD1,NA,TRBJ1-4,TGCGCCAGCAGCCAAGATCGCTCCGGGACAGGGCCTGAAAAACTGTTTTTT,CASSQDRSGTGPEKLFF
TRBV2,NA,NA,TRBJ2-5,TGTGCCAGCACGGGGGGCAGGGGGCTTGGATATGAGACCCAGTACTTC,CASTGGRGLGYETQYF
TRBV25-1,TRBD1,NA,TRBJ2-3,TGTGCCAGCAGTTCCAACAGGGGGCAATTCACAGATACGCAGTATTTT,CASSSNRGQFTDTQYF
TRBV2,NA,NA,TRBJ2-6,TGTGCCAGCAGTCCCGGACACTTGGAAAGAACTGGGGCCAACGTCCTGACTTTC,CASSPGHLERTGANVLTF
TRBV6-5,TRBD1,NA,TRBJ1-4,TGTGCCAGCAGTGAAACTCAGGGGGCTGAAAAACTGTTTTTT,CASSETQGAEKLFF
TRBV7-2,NA,NA,TRBJ2-7,TGTGCCAGCAGCTTAGCGGGGGAGTACGAGCAGTACTTC,CASSLAGEYEQYF
TRBV5-8,TRBD1,NA,TRBJ1-3,TGTGCCAGCAGCACCGGGACAGCTGGAAACACCATATATTTT,CASSTGTAGNTIYF
TRBV5-1,NA,NA,TRBJ2-5,TGCGCCAGCAACCTTAGGGCCGGGGAGACCCAGTACTTC,CASNLRAGETQYF
TRBV4-3,NA,NA,TRBJ1-1,TGCGCCAGCAGCCAAGGATCCTGGAGGCCCATTACAAACTCAGGGACGAACACTGAAGCTTTCTTT,CASSQGSWRPITNSGTNTEAFF
TRBV5-1,NA,NA,TRBJ2-3,TGCGCCAGCAGCCTTGGCCCAGGGAGGCCAGATACGCAGTATTTT,CASSLGPGRPDTQYF
TRBV7-9,NA,once,TRBJ2-3,TGTGCCAGCAGCTTCGGGCAGCTGGGGGATACGCAGTATTTT,CASSFGQLGDTQYF
TRBV5-4,TRBD1,few,TRBJ1-4,TGTGCCAGCAGCGACCGGGACAGGGGCGAGAATGAAAAACTGTTTTTT,CASSDRDRGENEKLFF
TRBV30,NA,NA,TRBJ2-7,TGTGCCTGTCCCGGGACGAACTCCTACGAGCAGTACTTC,CACPGTNSYEQYF
TRBV6-6,NA,NA,TRBJ1-1,TGTGCCAGTAGTTACTCGTCGGGCGCGGGTGAAGCTTTCTTT,CASSYSSGAGEAFF
TRBV28,TRBD1,NA,TRBJ1-1,TGTGCCAGCAGTGGACAGGTTTTTGAAGCTTTCTTT,CASSGQVFEAFF
TRBV4-1,NA,NA,TRBJ1-1,TGCGCCAGCAGCCAAGGAGTGAACACTGAAGCTTTCTTT,CASSQGVNTEAFF
TRBV30,NA,NA,TRBJ2-2,TGTGCCTGGAGGGTATCAGTATGGCGCACCGGGGAGCTGTTTTTT,CAWRVSVWRTGELFF
TRBV4-1,TRBD1,NA,TRBJ2-3,TGCGCCAGCAGCCAAGCCCGGGACAGGGTCATCACAGATACGCAGTATTTT,CASSQARDRVITDTQYF
TRBV7-6,TRBD1,NA,TRBJ2-7,TGTGCCAGCAGCTCGAACAGGGGGCGTCGCTACGAGCAGTACTTC,CASSSNRGRRYEQYF
TRBV6-6,TRBD1,NA,TRBJ2-7,TGTGCCAGCAGGGCACGACAGGGGCGGGCCTACGAGCAGTACTTC,CASRARQGRAYEQYF
TRBV4-1,NA,few,TRBJ2-6,TGCGCCAGCAGCCTACAGACCTCTGGGGCCAACGTCCTGACTTTC,CASSLQTSGANVLTF
TRBV21-1,NA,NA,TRBJ2-3,TGTGCCAGCGAGCATACCCCTAGCACAGATACGCAGTATTTT,CASEHTPSTDTQYF
TRBV10-3,TRBD2,NA,TRBJ2-2,TGTGCCAGTACAGCGCGGGAGGGCCTTTCGAACACCGGGGAGCTGTTTTTT,CASTAREGLSNTGELFF
TRBV6-5,TRBD2,NA,TRBJ2-7,TGTGCCAGCAGGACTAGCGGGGGGGTCGCTCTGGAGCAGTACTTC,CASRTSGGVALEQYF